This entry lists 21 T cell receptor beta chains sequenced from one sample in a study of regulatory T cells in long-lasting Graves disease. As for time point: newly diagnosed GD, antithyroid drugs for less than 3 months. RNA extracted from PBMCs served as the sequencing template. Relying on iRepertoire HTBI primers and Arm-PCR of CDR3 regions, the team built TCR beta libraries. TCRdb re-analysed the multiplex PCR reads in MiXCR, keeping a single row per CDR3 protein. The sample carries roughly 430,000 distinct CDR3 sequences, about 15% recorded once. The same data also contributed to another study, on T cells in Graves' hyperthyroidism and ophthalmopathy.

The source material was peripheral blood mononuclear cells (PBMCs), sampled at new diagnosis, from a patient treated with antithyroid drugs. The receptors were gathered from a woman younger than 45 with Graves disease.

This clonotype was seen a handful of times. The J gene is TRBJ2-7, the V gene TRBV7-2; the D is unclear. Germline CDR1 is SGHTA and CDR2 is FQGNSA. V lost 1 base, J lost 5 bases, and 0 bases lay in between. CDR3 length: 10 residues. The DNA of the CDR3 is TGTGCCAGCAGCTTAGACGAGCAGTACTTC. Its translation is CASSLDEQYF.

This clonotype was counted at least ten times. The CDR3 nucleotides read TGTGCCAGCAGCCACAACGCCCAGCGGGAAGCAGGAGATACGCAGTATTTT. Protein sequence: CASSHNAQREAGDTQYF. The V call is TRBV7-9, the J call TRBJ2-3; TRBD2 aligns across 7 bases. Per germline, CDR1 SEHNR and CDR2 FQNEAQ (reference sequence). The V segment lost 5 bases and the J segment 5 bases; nucleotides outside the gene matches: 16. There are 17 residues in the CDR3.

This clonotype came up many times. The chain carries TRBV27 and TRBJ2-4, with TRBD1 as a possible D gene (5 bases). The CDR3 covers 14 residues. CDR1 MNHEY and CDR2 SMNVEV come from the germline V gene (reference sequence). The V end lost 5 bases, the J end lost 8 bases, and 16 bases lay between the germline ends. The CDR3 spells CASSVGQQPDIQYF. DNA of the CDR3: TGTGCCAGCAGTGTAGGACAACAACCAGACATTCAGTACTTC.

This clonotype was picked up many times. The J gene is TRBJ1-3, the V gene TRBV11-1; TRBD1 might be the D (6 bases). The V gene lost 2 bases and the J gene lost 0 bases, with 8 bases spanning the gap. The CDR3 extends over 15 amino acids. CDR1 and CDR2 (germline): SGHAT, FQDESV (reference sequence). CDR3 region: CASSLYRASGNTIYF. CDR3 nucleotides: TGTGCCAGCAGCTTATACAGGGCCTCTGGAAACACCATATATTTT.

This clonotype was counted many times. The chain is built from TRBV5-1 and TRBJ1-4; 10 bases match TRBD1. With V trimmed by 1 base and J by 5 bases, 2 bases remained unmatched. CDR3 length: 15 residues. CDR1 is SGHRS, CDR2 YFSETQ, per germline. The CDR3 DNA is TGCGCCAGCAGCTTGCGGGGACAGGGGAATGAAAAACTGTTTTTT. This codes for CASSLRGQGNEKLFF.

This clonotype was detected a few times. This chain joins TRBV6-2 or TRBV6-3 and TRBJ1-1; D is unclear. This CDR3 is built from 13 residues. Trimming left V 6 bases short and J 4 bases short, with 12 bases between. Germline CDR1 MNHEY, CDR2 SVGEGT. In DNA, the CDR3 is TGTGCCAGCAGAAGGATCAGGACCACTGAAGCTTTCTTT. Amino acid sequence: CASRRIRTTEAFF.

In this sample, this clonotype turned up a few times. The chain combines TRBV20-1 with TRBJ2-4; 7 bases agree with TRBD1. Per the germline V gene, CDR1 is DFQATT and CDR2 is SNEGSKA (reference sequence). J lost 2 bases, V lost 6 bases, and 10 bases had no gene match. This CDR3 has 15 amino acids. CDR3 coding DNA: TGCAGTGCAGTCGACAGGGAAAGGTCCAAAAACATTCAGTACTTC. Amino acids: CSAVDRERSKNIQYF.

The table lists this clonotype with many counts. V usage is TRBV11-1 and J usage is TRBJ2-1, with unresolved D. Trimming stripped 1 base from V and 6 bases from J, with 13 bases between. Per germline, CDR1 SGHAT and CDR2 FQDESV (reference sequence). The length of the CDR3 is 15 residues. Written as DNA, the CDR3 is TGTGCCAGCAGCTTAGGGGCAGACGCGGTCAATGAGCAGTTCTTC. Translation: CASSLGADAVNEQFF.

The rearrangement uses TRBV19 and TRBJ2-7, with 7 bases lining up with TRBD2. The CDR3 loop spans 15 amino acids. J lost 3 bases, V lost 7 bases, and 12 bases had no gene match. Germline V lookup: CDR1 LNHDA, CDR2 SQIVND (reference sequence). CDR3 protein: CASKIAGVGIYEQYF. Here the CDR3 DNA reads TGTGCCAGTAAAATTGCGGGAGTTGGGATCTACGAGCAGTACTTC.

This clonotype was seen at least ten times. V is TRBV20-1 and J is TRBJ2-5; 7 positions match TRBD2. J lost 1 base, V lost 5 bases, and 1 base had no gene match. Per the germline V gene, CDR1 is DFQATT and CDR2 is SNEGSKA (reference sequence). The CDR3 runs to 12 residues. The CDR3: CSAAGVQETQYF. The CDR3 DNA reads as TGCAGTGCTGCGGGAGTCCAAGAGACCCAGTACTTC.

This clonotype has at least ten counts. This chain's CDR3 is CASSPGSSGNTIYF. The CDR3 DNA sequence: TGTGCCAGCAGTCCGGGAAGCTCTGGAAACACCATATATTTT. The V and J genes are TRBV18 and TRBJ1-3, with no clear D. Germline V gene lookup returns CDR1 KGHSH and CDR2 LQKENI. The ends were cut back, 8 bases at V and 0 bases at J, with 11 bases in the middle. This CDR3 contains 14 residues.

This clonotype was seen more than once but under ten times. J is TRBJ1-2 and V is TRBV14; 9 bases are a match to TRBD1. Trimming took 4 bases from V and 4 from J; bases not matched to a gene: 4. Germline loops: CDR1 SGHDN, CDR2 FVKESK. The CDR3 runs to 14 residues. Here the CDR3 DNA reads TGTGCCAGCAGCCGTTCGGGACAGGGCTATGGCTACACCTTC. Amino acids: CASSRSGQGYGYTF.

On this clonotype itself: Since a much larger clone is just one base distant, this may be a read error. The rearrangement links TRBV18 to TRBJ1-2; D unclear. The CDR3 is 13 amino acids. V was cut by 4 bases and J by 5 bases, with 11 bases left in between. The germline V gene has CDR1 KGHSH and CDR2 LQKENI. The CDR3 protein is CASSQQRDYGYTF. DNA for the CDR3: TGTGCCAGCTCACAACAGCGGGATTATGGCTACACCTTC.

V gene TRBV7-3 combines with J gene TRBJ2-3; possibly TRBD2 for D (7 bases). V was trimmed by 5 bases and J by 1 base, leaving 10 bases between them. The CDR3 runs to 14 residues. Germline V gene lookup returns CDR1 SGHTA and CDR2 FQGTGA. In DNA, the CDR3 is TGTGCCAGCAGCAGGGGGGGCCGCACAGATACGCAGTATTTT. Translated: CASSRGGRTDTQYF.

V and J are TRBV20-1 and TRBJ2-3; 14 nucleotides match TRBD2. The germline V gene has CDR1 DFQATT and CDR2 SNEGSKA (reference sequence). The CDR3 covers 19 residues. V dropped 0 bases and J dropped 2; count of bases not matched to a gene: 10. The CDR3 nucleotides read TGCAGTGCTAGAGATCCGGGGGGGGGACTAGCGGGAGTCACAGATACGCAGTATTTT. It is translated as CSARDPGGGLAGVTDTQYF.

The chain has TRBV6-5 and TRBJ1-1; perhaps TRBD1 as D (5 bases). V dropped 1 base and J dropped 0 bases, with 9 bases sitting between them. Germline V lookup: CDR1 MNHEY, CDR2 SVGAGI. The CDR3 is 15 amino acids. This chain's CDR3 is CASSYLRGMNTEAFF. The CDR3 region has the DNA TGTGCCAGCAGTTACTTAAGGGGCATGAACACTGAAGCTTTCTTT.

The rearrangement links TRBV28 to TRBJ2-1; weak D call: TRBD2 (6 bases). Germline V gene data show CDR1 as MDHEN and CDR2 as SYDVKM. V lost 7 bases and J lost 0, with 16 bases in between. CDR3 length: 16 residues. The DNA of the CDR3 is TGTGCCAGCACCCCTCCTAGCGTCAGCTCCTACAATGAGCAGTTCTTC. The encoded protein is CASTPPSVSSYNEQFF.

This clonotype appeared many times. DNA for the CDR3: TGTGCCACTGGGGCACTACCCTACGAGCAGTACTTC. Translated, it gives CATGALPYEQYF. V gene TRBV2 combines with J gene TRBJ2-7, with D perhaps matching TRBD1 (5 bases). Trimming removed 10 bases at V and 2 bases at J, with 12 bases between. Germline CDR1 reads SNHLY; CDR2 reads FYNNEI. The CDR3 extends over 12 amino acids.

This clonotype was observed at least ten times. This sequence joins TRBV28 and TRBJ2-7; TRBD2 matches at 7 bases. This CDR3 is built from 14 residues. The trim removed 11 bases at V and 2 bases at J, leaving 12 bases unmatched. The germline gives CDR1 MDHEN, CDR2 SYDVKM. The chain's CDR3 is CACNPSGLTYEQYF. The CDR3 DNA follows: TGTGCCTGTAACCCTAGCGGATTAACCTACGAGCAGTACTTC.

This clonotype was seen at least ten times. This rearrangement joins TRBV11-2 to TRBJ2-1, with 7 bases that match TRBD1. The CDR3 consists of 14 residues. In germline, CDR1 is SGHAT, CDR2 FQNNGV. V trimming: 5 bases; J trimming: 6 bases; junction bases outside the gene matches: 7. The CDR3 spells CASSPGTEANEQFF. CDR3 nucleotide sequence: TGTGCCAGCAGCCCCGGGACAGAGGCCAATGAGCAGTTCTTC.

This clonotype has ten or more counts. The V call is TRBV20-1, the J call TRBJ1-4; no clear D gene. The V and J ends lost 6 bases and 3 bases respectively, with 5 bases between them. The germline CDR1 and CDR2 sequences are DFQATT and SNEGSKA (reference sequence). This CDR3 is built from 11 residues. CDR3 coding DNA: TGCAGTGCACCGTCTAATGAAAAACTGTTTTTT. This gives the protein CSAPSNEKLFF.